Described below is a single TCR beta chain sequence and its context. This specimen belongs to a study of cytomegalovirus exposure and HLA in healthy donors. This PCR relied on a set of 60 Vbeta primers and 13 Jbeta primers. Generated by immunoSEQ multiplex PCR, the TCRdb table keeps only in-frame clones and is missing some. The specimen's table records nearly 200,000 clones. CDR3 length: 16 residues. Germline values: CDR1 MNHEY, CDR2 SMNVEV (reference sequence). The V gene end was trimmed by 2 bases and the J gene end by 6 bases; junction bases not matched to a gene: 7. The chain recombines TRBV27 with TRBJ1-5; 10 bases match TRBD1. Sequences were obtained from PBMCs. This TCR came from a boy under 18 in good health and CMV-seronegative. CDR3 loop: CASSLIGTGVAQPQHF. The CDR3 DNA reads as TGTGCCAGCAGTTTAATTGGGACAGGGGTTGCTCAGCCCCAGCATTTT.